Following are 4 T cell receptor beta chains from one sample sequenced in a study of PD-1 blockade in classical Hodgkin lymphoma. Some clones are missing from TCRdb's copy, which holds only in-frame ones; the method was immunoSEQ multiplex PCR. This table has 6,000 or so clones, around half appearing once. Every single patient, without exception, relapsed after autologous stem cell transplantation, and brentuximab vedotin exposure varied. Magnetic negative selection was used to purify CD8+ T cells from thawed PBMCs. The input for sequencing was CD8+ T cells from blood, taken at baseline. Every receptor here comes from a human donor with classical Hodgkin lymphoma.

The chain carries TRBV10-3 and TRBJ1-1; a weak D match, TRBD1 (5 bases). Germline CDR1 is ENHRY and CDR2 is SYGVKD. Between the trimmed V and J ends, which lost 2 bases and 5 bases, there was a span of 9 bases. The CDR3 is made up of 13 amino acids. The CDR3 loop is CAISETGRTEAFF. The CDR3 DNA sequence: TGTGCCATCAGTGAGACAGGCAGGACTGAAGCTTTCTTT.

The chain couples TRBV29-1 to TRBJ2-7; 8 bases fit TRBD2. Germline lookup yields CDR1 SQVTM and CDR2 ANQGSEA. Trimming removed 4 bases from V and 0 bases from J; junction bases left unmatched: 2. CDR3 length: 13 amino acids. The DNA of the CDR3 is TGCAGCGTTGTGAGCGGGAGCTCCTACGAGCAGTACTTC. This translates into CSVVSGSSYEQYF.

The V gene is TRBV5-1, the J gene TRBJ2-7, with D tentatively TRBD2 (6 bases). CDR3 length: 14 amino acids. CDR1 is SGHRS and CDR2 is YFSETQ in the germline V gene. The V end was cut by 4 bases, the J end by 3 bases, with 14 bases between. For the CDR3, the DNA is TGCGCCAGCAGCCCCGGGACTGTAGGCTACGAGCAGTACTTC. It yields the protein CASSPGTVGYEQYF.

The V call is TRBV11-2, the J call TRBJ1-2; D is undetermined. Trimming took off 1 base at V and 4 bases at J, with 7 bases between the two ends. The germline V gene has CDR1 SGHAT and CDR2 FQNNGV. The CDR3 consists of 13 residues. CDR3 in DNA: TGTGCCAGCAGCTTAGCAGGCCTCTATGGCTACACCTTC. Translated, it gives CASSLAGLYGYTF.